Sequencing of this T cell receptor (beta chain) was carried out in a study of tumor-infiltrating lymphocytes in oesophageal squamous cell carcinoma. TCRdb recomputed calls from the PCR reads with MiXCR, one row per CDR3 protein. This sample has about 12,000 distinct CDR3 sequences; approximately 52% occur once, and the top ten carry 28%. By sample fraction, this clonotype is large. This may come from a read error, since a much larger clone is one base off. The receptor's source is a female donor with esophageal squamous cell carcinoma. The sequenced sample was esophageal tumor tissue.

The CDR3 is CASSTRTSGYNEQYF. CDR3 in DNA: TGTGCCAGCAGCACCCGGACTAGCGGGTACAATGAGCAGTACTTC. The chain carries TRBV7-2 and TRBJ2-5; TRBD2 matches at 11 bases. CDR3 size: 15 residues. With 5 bases clipped from V and 11 bases from J, the junction kept 13 bases outside the gene matches. Germline assignment: CDR1 SGHTA and CDR2 FQGNSA. Drawing the rest from reference TRBV7-2 and TRBJ2-5, the complete variable domain is GAGVSQSPSNKVTEKGKDVELRCDPISGHTALYWYRQSLGQGLEFLIYFQGNSAPDKSGLPSDRFSAERTGGSVSTLTIQRTQQEDSAVYLCASSTRTSGYNEQYFGPGTRLLVL.